This entry concerns a single T cell receptor (beta chain). Trimming cost V 1 base and J 4 bases; bases outside gene matches: 10. Germline-derived CDR1 and CDR2 are MDHEN and SYDVKM. The length of the CDR3 is 17 residues. This specimen comes from a study of shared T cell receptors in the human thymus. The protocol was immunoSEQ multiplex PCR, while the TCRdb copy is restricted to in-frame clones and leaves out a portion. The table has 640,000 or so clones, around 87% seen once; the top ten hold over 0.008%. This sample also appeared in a second study, on human thymus T cells.

Sequences were obtained from thymocytes. The sequence was obtained from a boy younger than two with a congenital heart defect. The chain is built from TRBV28 and TRBJ2-1; 7 bases are shared with TRBD1. CDR3: CASSLYGRDRLYNEQFF. CDR3 nucleotides: TGTGCCAGCAGTTTATATGGCCGGGACAGACTATACAATGAGCAGTTCTTC.